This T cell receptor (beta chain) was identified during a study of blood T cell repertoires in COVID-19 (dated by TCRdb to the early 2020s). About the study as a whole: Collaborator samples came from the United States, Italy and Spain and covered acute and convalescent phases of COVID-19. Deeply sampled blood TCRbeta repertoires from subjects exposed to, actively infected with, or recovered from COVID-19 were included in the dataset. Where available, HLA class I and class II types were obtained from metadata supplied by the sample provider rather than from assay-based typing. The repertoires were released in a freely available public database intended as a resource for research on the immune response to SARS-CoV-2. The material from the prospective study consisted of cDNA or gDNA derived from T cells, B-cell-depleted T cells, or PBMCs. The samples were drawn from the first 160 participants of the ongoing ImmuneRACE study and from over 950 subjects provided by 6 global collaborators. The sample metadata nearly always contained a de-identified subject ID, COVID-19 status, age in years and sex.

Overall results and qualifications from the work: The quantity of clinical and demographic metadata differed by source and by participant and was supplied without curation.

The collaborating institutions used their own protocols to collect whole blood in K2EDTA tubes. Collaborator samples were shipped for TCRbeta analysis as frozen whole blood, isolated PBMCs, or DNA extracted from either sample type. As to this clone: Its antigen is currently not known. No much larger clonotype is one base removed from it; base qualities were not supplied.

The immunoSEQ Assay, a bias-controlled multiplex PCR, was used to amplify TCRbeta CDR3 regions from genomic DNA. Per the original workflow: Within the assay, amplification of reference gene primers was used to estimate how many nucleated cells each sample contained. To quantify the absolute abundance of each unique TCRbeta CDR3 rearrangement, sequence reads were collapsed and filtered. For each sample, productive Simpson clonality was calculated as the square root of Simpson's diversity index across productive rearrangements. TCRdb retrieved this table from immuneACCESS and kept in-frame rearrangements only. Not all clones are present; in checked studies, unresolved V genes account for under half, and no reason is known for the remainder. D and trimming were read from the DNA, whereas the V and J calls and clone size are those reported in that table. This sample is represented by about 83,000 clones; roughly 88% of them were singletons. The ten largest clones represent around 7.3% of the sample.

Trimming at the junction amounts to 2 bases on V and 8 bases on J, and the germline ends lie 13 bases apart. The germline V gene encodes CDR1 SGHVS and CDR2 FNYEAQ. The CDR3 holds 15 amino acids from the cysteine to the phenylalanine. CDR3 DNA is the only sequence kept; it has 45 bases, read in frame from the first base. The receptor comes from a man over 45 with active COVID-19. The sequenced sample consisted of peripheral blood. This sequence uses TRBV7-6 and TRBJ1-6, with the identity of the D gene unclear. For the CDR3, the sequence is CASSLSGSPDSPLHF. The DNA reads TGTGCCAGCAGCTTATCGGGGAGCCCCGATTCACCCCTCCACTTT.